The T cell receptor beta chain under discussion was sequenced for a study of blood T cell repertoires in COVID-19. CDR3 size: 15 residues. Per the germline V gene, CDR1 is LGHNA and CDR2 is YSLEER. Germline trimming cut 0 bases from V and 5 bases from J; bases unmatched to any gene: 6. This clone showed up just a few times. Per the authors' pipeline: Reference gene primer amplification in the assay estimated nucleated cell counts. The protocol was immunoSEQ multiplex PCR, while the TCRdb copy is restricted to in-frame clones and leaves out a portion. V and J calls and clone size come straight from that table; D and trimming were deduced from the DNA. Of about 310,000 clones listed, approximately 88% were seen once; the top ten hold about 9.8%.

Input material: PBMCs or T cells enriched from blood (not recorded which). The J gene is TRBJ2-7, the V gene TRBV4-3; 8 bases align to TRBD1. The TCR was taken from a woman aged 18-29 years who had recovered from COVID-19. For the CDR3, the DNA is TGCGCCAGCAGCCAAGATTGGCAGGGGGCAAACGAGCAGTACTTC. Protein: CASSQDWQGANEQYF.